A single sample gave rise to the 16 T cell receptor beta chains below, sequenced in a study of blood T cell repertoires in COVID-19. Sequencing used immunoSEQ multiplex PCR; TCRdb keeps in-frame clones, though not all of them. The table lists hundreds of thousands of clones, about four fifths of them singletons. Sequenced: peripheral blood. All receptors derive from an elderly woman with COVID-19, enrolled during active disease.

V usage is TRBV7-2 and J usage is TRBJ1-1; a possible D gene is TRBD1 (6 bases). The ends were cut back, 7 bases at V and 4 bases at J, with 19 bases in the middle. The germline CDR1 and CDR2 sequences are SGHTA and FQGNSA. The CDR3 totals 15 residues. In nucleotides, the CDR3 is TGTGCCAGCACGCCGAGGGGCAGGGGCAGCACTGAAGCTTTCTTT. Translating it yields CASTPRGRGSTEAFF. Variable domain in full (rest from reference TRBV7-2 and TRBJ1-1): GAGVSQSPSNKVTEKGKDVELRCDPISGHTALYWYRQSLGQGLEFLIYFQGNSAPDKSGLPSDRFSAERTGGSVSTLTIQRTQQEDSAVYLCASTPRGRGSTEAFFGQGTRLTVV.

The chain joins TRBV6-6 to TRBJ2-6; 9 bases map to TRBD1. The CDR3 length is 15 residues. Germline CDR1 MNHNY, CDR2 SVGAGI (reference sequence). Trimming at V came to 11 bases and at J to 0 bases, leaving 5 bases not matched to a gene. CDR3 sequence reads: CAGTGPNSGANVLTF. The CDR3 region has the DNA TGTGCCGGGACAGGGCCTAACTCTGGGGCCAACGTCCTGACTTTC.

The rearrangement uses TRBV5-1 and TRBJ2-2; 9 nucleotides line up with TRBD1. With 2 bases clipped from V and 4 bases from J, the junction kept 6 bases outside the gene matches. Germline V gene sequence: CDR1 SGHRS, CDR2 YFSETQ. The CDR3 consists of 16 residues. CDR3 nucleotide sequence: TGCGCCAGCAGCTTCTGGACAGGGGTGGCCACCGGGGAGCTGTTTTTT. The encoded protein is CASSFWTGVATGELFF.

The V gene is TRBV7-9, the J gene TRBJ1-1, with 9 bases aligning to TRBD1. The CDR3 contains 18 residues. The germline gives CDR1 SEHNR, CDR2 FQNEAQ (reference sequence). Trimming took 4 bases from V and 1 from J; bases not matched to a gene: 13. DNA for the CDR3: TGTGCCAGCAGCTCCACCGGGACAGGGACCAAATGGAACACTGAAGCTTTCTTT. Translating gives CASSSTGTGTKWNTEAFF.

The chain couples TRBV6-5 to TRBJ2-5; 7 nucleotides align to TRBD1. There are 16 residues in the CDR3. V dropped 4 bases and J dropped 3; count of bases not matched to a gene: 11. Germline CDR1 MNHEY, CDR2 SVGAGI. The CDR3 reads CASSSLVGQRKETQYF. The CDR3 region has the DNA TGTGCCAGCAGTTCCCTCGTGGGACAGAGAAAAGAGACCCAGTACTTC.

This sequence joins TRBV7-2 and TRBJ2-7, with 8 bases that match TRBD2. Trimming at V came to 5 bases and at J to 5 bases, leaving 8 bases not matched to a gene. CDR3 length: 14 amino acids. Per germline, CDR1 SGHTA and CDR2 FQGNSA. The CDR3 region is CASSPGLVTHEQYF. The CDR3 DNA is TGTGCCAGCAGCCCGGGACTAGTAACCCACGAGCAGTACTTC.

The chain carries TRBV27 and TRBJ1-2, with D possibly matching TRBD1 (6 bases). Trimming removed 5 bases from V and 8 bases from J, with 12 bases in between. The CDR3 is made up of 12 amino acids. CDR1 is MNHEY and CDR2 is SMNVEV in the germline V gene (reference sequence). The CDR3: CASSTGPYGYTF. The CDR3 nucleotides are TGTGCCAGCAGTACAGGGCCGTACGGCTACACCTTC.

V gene TRBV28 combines with J gene TRBJ1-2, with 8 nucleotides matching TRBD1. The J segment lost 8 bases and the V segment lost 3 bases, leaving 8 bases of the junction unmatched. This CDR3 has 14 residues. The V gene's germline CDR1 is MDHEN and CDR2 SYDVKM. The DNA of the CDR3 is TGTGCCAGCAGTTTGTCACAGGGGGTTGGAGGCTACACCTTC. Translated: CASSLSQGVGGYTF.

The CDR3 nucleotides read TGTGCCTGGAGTGTACTATTGGGGCGAGAGACCCAGTACTTC. Protein sequence: CAWSVLLGRETQYF. The chain carries TRBV30 and TRBJ2-5, with a possible D match to TRBD1 (5 bases). The CDR3 is 14 amino acids. Germline CDR1 reads GTSNPN; CDR2 reads SVGIG (reference sequence). Trimming took off 0 bases at V and 4 bases at J, with 12 bases between the two ends. The variable domain in full, with the rest retrieved from reference TRBV30 and TRBJ2-5, is SQTIHQWPATLVQPVGSPLSLECTVEGTSNPNLYWYRQAAGRGLQLLFYSVGIGQISSEVPQNLSASRPQDRQFILSSKKLLLSDSGFYLCAWSVLLGRETQYFGPGTRLLVL.

The gene calls are TRBV6-2 or TRBV6-3 and TRBJ1-3, with D hard to call. The ends were cut back, 5 bases at V and 0 bases at J, with 5 bases in the middle. The CDR3 is 13 residues long. Germline-derived CDR1 and CDR2 are MNHEY and SVGEGT. CDR3: CASSLSSGNTIYF. CDR3 bases: TGTGCCAGCAGTCTGAGCTCTGGAAACACCATATATTTT.

The chain employs TRBV30 and TRBJ2-2, with 14 bases fitting TRBD2. V was clipped by 3 bases and J by 1 base; unmatched bases: 7. Germline V CDR1 and CDR2: GTSNPN, SVGIG (reference sequence). The CDR3 covers 18 residues. CDR3 region: CAWRPGLAGAENTGELFF. DNA for the CDR3: TGTGCCTGGAGGCCGGGACTAGCGGGAGCCGAGAACACCGGGGAGCTGTTTTTT. Variable domain in full (rest from reference TRBV30 and TRBJ2-2): SQTIHQWPATLVQPVGSPLSLECTVEGTSNPNLYWYRQAAGRGLQLLFYSVGIGQISSEVPQNLSASRPQDRQFILSSKKLLLSDSGFYLCAWRPGLAGAENTGELFFGEGSRLTVL.

The V call is TRBV5-1, the J call TRBJ2-7, with D possibly matching TRBD1 (5 bases). The ends were cut back, 0 bases at V and 4 bases at J, with 5 bases in the middle. The CDR3 is 12 amino acids. Germline CDR1 reads SGHRS; CDR2 reads YFSETQ. DNA of the CDR3: TGCGCCAGCAGCTTGGAGGGGTACGAGCAGTACTTC. As protein: CASSLEGYEQYF.

This clone showed up just once. V usage is TRBV2 and J usage is TRBJ2-3, with 11 positions matching TRBD2. The germline V gene encodes CDR1 SNHLY and CDR2 FYNNEI. The CDR3 runs 16 residues. Unmatched junction bases numbered 0, after V lost 0 bases and J lost 1 base. The chain's CDR3 is CASSEATSGGTDTQYF. CDR3 nucleotide sequence: TGTGCCAGCAGTGAAGCGACTAGCGGGGGCACAGATACGCAGTATTTT.

The chain employs TRBV14 and TRBJ2-1, with 8 bases fitting TRBD2. Germline V CDR1 and CDR2: SGHDN, FVKESK. This CDR3 is built from 15 residues. The V segment lost 7 bases and the J segment 9 bases; nucleotides outside the gene matches: 14. CDR3 sequence reads: CASIKGGGPPGEQFF. The CDR3 nucleotides read TGTGCCAGCATCAAGGGCGGGGGGCCACCGGGTGAGCAGTTCTTC.

The gene calls are TRBV5-4 and TRBJ1-2; D perhaps matches TRBD1 (5 bases). Germline CDR1 SGHNT, CDR2 YYREEE (reference sequence). This CDR3 has 14 amino acids. V lost 3 bases and J 8 bases, leaving 17 bases between the germline ends. The chain's CDR3 is CASSYPTGGGGYTF. CDR3 coding DNA: TGTGCCAGCAGCTACCCGACGGGGGGTGGCGGCTACACCTTC. Complete variable domain (other parts from reference TRBV5-4 and TRBJ1-2): ETGVTQSPTHLIKTRGQQVTLRCSSQSGHNTVSWYQQALGQGPQFIFQYYREEENGRGNFPPRFSGLQFPNYSSELNVNALELDDSALYLCASSYPTGGGGYTFGSGTRLTVV.

The rearrangement uses TRBV6-2 or TRBV6-3 and TRBJ2-7; possibly TRBD2 for D (6 bases). Trimming cost V 2 bases and J 5 bases, with 10 bases left between them. The CDR3 sequence is 13 residues long. The germline CDR1 and CDR2 sequences are MNHEY and SVGEGT. In nucleotides, the CDR3 is TGTGCCAGCAGTTACCCCGGGAGCCACGAGCAGTACTTC. Residues: CASSYPGSHEQYF.